This T cell receptor (beta chain) comes out of a study of shared clonotypes between healthy human individuals. Looked up from germline, CDR1 is KGHSH and CDR2 is LQKENI. The ends were cut back, 6 bases at V and 5 bases at J, with 14 bases in the middle. The CDR3 loop spans 15 amino acids. It was 200 to 250 ng DNA, about 30,000 T cell genomes, that sorted-subset replicate PCRs used. The data were produced by immunoSEQ multiplex PCR, yet TCRdb's version contains in-frame clones alone and is incomplete. The sample shows 2,100,000 or so clones, almost 96% of them seen only once. The receptor was isolated from a man between 18 and 35 years old in good health. Sequenced material: naive CD4+ T cells sorted from blood. Subset indicated: CD45RA+ positively selected. V gene TRBV18 combines with J gene TRBJ1-6; D not certain. CDR3: CASSLARENNSPLHF. CDR3 nucleotide sequence: TGTGCCAGCTCCCTAGCCAGAGAGAATAATTCACCCCTCCACTTT.